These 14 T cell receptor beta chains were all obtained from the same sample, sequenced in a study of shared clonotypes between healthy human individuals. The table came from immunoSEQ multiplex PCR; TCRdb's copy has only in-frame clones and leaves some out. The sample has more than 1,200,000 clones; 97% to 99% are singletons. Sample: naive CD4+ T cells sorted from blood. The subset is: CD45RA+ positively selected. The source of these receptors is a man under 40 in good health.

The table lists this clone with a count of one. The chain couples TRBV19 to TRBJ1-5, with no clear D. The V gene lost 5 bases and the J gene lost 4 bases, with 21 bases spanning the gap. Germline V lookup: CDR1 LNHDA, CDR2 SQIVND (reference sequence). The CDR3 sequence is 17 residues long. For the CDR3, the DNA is TGTGCCAGTAGTCCCTGGGTTAGGGCTTTTTGGAATCAGCCCCAGCATTTT. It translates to CASSPWVRAFWNQPQHF.

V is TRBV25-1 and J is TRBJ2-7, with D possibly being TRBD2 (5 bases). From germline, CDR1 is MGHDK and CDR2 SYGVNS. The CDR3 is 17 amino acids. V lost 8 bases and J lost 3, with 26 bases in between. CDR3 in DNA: TGTGCCAGCCTTGGTCCCCCTTTGTGGGAGCACCACTACGAGCAGTACTTC. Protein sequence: CASLGPPLWEHHYEQYF.

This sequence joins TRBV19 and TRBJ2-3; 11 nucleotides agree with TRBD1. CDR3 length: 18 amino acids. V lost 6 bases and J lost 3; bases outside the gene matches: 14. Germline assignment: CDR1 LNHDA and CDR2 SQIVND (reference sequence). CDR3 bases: TGTGCCAGTAGCTCAGTCCGAGGACAGGGGGCGGAGACAGATACGCAGTATTTT. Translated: CASSSVRGQGAETDTQYF.

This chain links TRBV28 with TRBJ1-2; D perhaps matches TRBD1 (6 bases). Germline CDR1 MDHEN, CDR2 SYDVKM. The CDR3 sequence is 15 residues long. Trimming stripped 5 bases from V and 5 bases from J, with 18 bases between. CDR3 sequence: CASSISQGLAYGYTF. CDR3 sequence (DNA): TGTGCCAGCAGTATCTCACAGGGCTTGGCGTATGGCTACACCTTC.

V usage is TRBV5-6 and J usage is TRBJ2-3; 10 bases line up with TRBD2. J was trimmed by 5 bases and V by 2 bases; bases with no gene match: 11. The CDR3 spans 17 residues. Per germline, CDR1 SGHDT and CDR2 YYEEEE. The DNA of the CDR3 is TGTGCCAGCAGCTTAAGCGGGAGGGCCTTTCTAGGAGATACGCAGTATTTT. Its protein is CASSLSGRAFLGDTQYF.

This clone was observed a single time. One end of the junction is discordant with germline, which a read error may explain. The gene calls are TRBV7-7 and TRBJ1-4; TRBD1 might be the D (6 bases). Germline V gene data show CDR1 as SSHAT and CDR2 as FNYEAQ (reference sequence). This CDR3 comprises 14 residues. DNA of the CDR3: TGTGCTAGCAGCTCGGCAGGGGTTAATGAAAAACTGTTTTTT. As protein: CASSSAGVNEKLFF.

DNA for the CDR3: TGTGCCAGCAGTTACCGTAGCGGGAGGGCAGATACGCAGTATTTT. Translation: CASSYRSGRADTQYF. This chain connects TRBV6-5 to TRBJ2-3, with 11 bases fitting TRBD2. The CDR3 sequence is 15 residues long. The ends lost 2 bases at V and 4 bases at J; junction bases unmatched: 2. Germline CDR1 MNHEY, CDR2 SVGAGI.

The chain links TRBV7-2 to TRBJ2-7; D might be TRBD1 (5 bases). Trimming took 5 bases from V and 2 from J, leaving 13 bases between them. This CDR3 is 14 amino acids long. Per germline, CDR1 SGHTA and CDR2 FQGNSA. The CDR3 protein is CASSLDRITYEQYF. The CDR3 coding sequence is TGTGCCAGCAGCCTAGACAGAATCACCTACGAGCAGTACTTC.

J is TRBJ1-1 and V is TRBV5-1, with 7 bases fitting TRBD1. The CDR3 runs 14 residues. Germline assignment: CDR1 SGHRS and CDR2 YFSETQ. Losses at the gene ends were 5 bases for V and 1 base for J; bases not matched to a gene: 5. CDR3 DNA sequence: TGCGCCAGCAGGACTACAGGGGAGAACACTGAAGCTTTCTTT. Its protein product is CASRTTGENTEAFF.

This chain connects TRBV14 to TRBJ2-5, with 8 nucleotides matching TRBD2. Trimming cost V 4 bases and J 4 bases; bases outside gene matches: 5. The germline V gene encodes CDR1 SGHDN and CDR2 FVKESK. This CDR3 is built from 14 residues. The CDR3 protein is CASSRQRELETQYF. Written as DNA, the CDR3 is TGTGCCAGCAGCCGACAGCGGGAGCTAGAGACCCAGTACTTC. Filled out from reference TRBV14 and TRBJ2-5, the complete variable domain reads EAGVTQFPSHSVIEKGQTVTLRCDPISGHDNLYWYRRVMGKEIKFLLHFVKESKQDESGMPNNRFLAERTGGTYSTLKVQPAELEDSGVYFCASSRQRELETQYFGPGTRLLVL.

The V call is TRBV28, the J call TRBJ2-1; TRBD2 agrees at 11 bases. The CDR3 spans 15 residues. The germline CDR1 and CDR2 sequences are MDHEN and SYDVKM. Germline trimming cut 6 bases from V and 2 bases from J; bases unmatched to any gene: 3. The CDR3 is CASSFSGRAYNEQFF. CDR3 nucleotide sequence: TGTGCCAGCAGCTTTAGCGGGAGGGCCTACAATGAGCAGTTCTTC.

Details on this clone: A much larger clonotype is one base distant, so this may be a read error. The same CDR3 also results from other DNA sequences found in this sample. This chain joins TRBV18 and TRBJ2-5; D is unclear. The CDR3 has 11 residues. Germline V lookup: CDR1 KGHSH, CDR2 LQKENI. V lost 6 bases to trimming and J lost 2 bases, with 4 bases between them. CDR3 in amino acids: CASSPQETQYF. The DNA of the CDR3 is TGTGCCAGCTCGCCTCAAGAGACCCAGTACTTC.

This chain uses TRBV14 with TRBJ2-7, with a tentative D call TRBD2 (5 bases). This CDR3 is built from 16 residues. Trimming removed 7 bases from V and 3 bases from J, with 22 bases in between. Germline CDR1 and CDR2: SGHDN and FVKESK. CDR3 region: CASKPSKGDTIYEQYF. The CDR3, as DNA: TGTGCCAGCAAGCCCTCTAAGGGAGATACGATCTACGAGCAGTACTTC.

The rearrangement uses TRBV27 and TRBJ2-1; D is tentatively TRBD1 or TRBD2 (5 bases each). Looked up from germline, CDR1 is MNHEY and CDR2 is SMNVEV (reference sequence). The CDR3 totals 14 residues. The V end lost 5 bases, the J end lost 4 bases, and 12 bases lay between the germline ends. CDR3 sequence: CASSQGRIYNEQFF. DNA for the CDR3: TGTGCCAGCAGTCAGGGACGGATATACAATGAGCAGTTCTTC.